This TCR beta chain was captured in a study of shared clonotypes between healthy human individuals. General study findings and limits: What limited the represented genetic and exposure-history diversity was the small number of donors.

Loaded into unsorted PBMC replicate PCRs was 250 to 350 ng DNA, some 30,000 T cell genomes. Sequencing was performed with immunoSEQ multiplex PCR; in TCRdb, only in-frame clones are kept and a portion is missing. The repertoire holds about 510,000 clones, with 79% as singletons. The germline gives CDR1 SGHNT, CDR2 YENEEA. The V end was cut by 2 bases, the J end by 1 base, with 8 bases between. The length of the CDR3 is 15 residues. Comment on this clone: Its target is unknown.

The specimen sequenced was PBMCs. The sequence was collected from a woman between 35 and 50 years old in good health. Some clones in this sample may be carry-over from other donors' samples. The V gene is TRBV11-3, the J gene TRBJ2-2; perhaps TRBD1 as D (6 bases). The CDR3 reads CASSLLTGNTGELFF. CDR3 DNA: TGTGCCAGCAGCTTATTGACAGGGAACACCGGGGAGCTGTTTTTT.